This TCR beta chain was observed in a study of T cell responses to AZD1222 COVID-19 vaccine. Study as a whole: Pooling covered second doses at about 4 or about 12 weeks. Study-wide points: Receipt of two AZD1222 doses was followed by a rise in Spike-specific TCR breadth and depth. Among the donors, most were white British and more were female, and clonal diversity was possibly underestimated.

Profiled with immunoSEQ multiplex PCR; TCRdb holds only in-frame clones, not every one. The repertoire holds roughly 110,000 clones, with around 91% as singletons. On this clone: Its antigen is currently unknown.

Unmatched junction bases numbered 20, after V lost 0 bases and J lost 7 bases. There are 19 residues in the CDR3. In germline, CDR1 is LGHNA, CDR2 YSLEER. The clonotype comes from an adult in good health. V is TRBV4-3 and J is TRBJ1-1; the match to TRBD1 covers 7 bases. Sequencing was performed on peripheral blood, taken on day 0 of AZD1222 vaccination. The CDR3 loop is CASSQDGSPAGGYAREAFF. The DNA for the CDR3 is TGCGCCAGCAGCCAAGATGGCTCCCCGGCAGGGGGGTACGCGCGTGAAGCTTTCTTT.